This TCR beta chain appears in the sequencing data of a study of T-cell memory formation after mild COVID-19. The overall study: Largely, TCR clusters stayed within a single donor.

This CDR3 has 19 residues. V gave up 3 bases and J gave up 1 base; unmatched junction bases: 10. Regarding this clonotype: Its antigen is as yet unknown.

Study-wide findings and caveats: Contracting clones localized mainly to CM and EM when CD4+ and mainly to EMRA when CD8+. CD4/CD8 balance characterized clones contracting day 15 to 85, and CD4+ skew characterized later expanders.

Constant-segment-primed 5'RACE gave TCR alpha and TCR beta cDNA libraries with sample barcodes and UMIs. One entry per CDR3 protein results from TCRdb running MiXCR on the 5' RACE reads. The sample consists of roughly 500,000 distinct CDR3 sequences, about a fifth of them appearing once. The TCR sequence derives from an adult woman who had mild COVID-19 (a few samples of this study predate the infection). Cell type and time point are not known. The sample comprised PBMCs or a T cell subset sorted from them (not recorded which). V gene TRBV12-3 or TRBV12-4 combines with J gene TRBJ2-6; 9 positions agree with TRBD1. DNA for the CDR3: TGTGCCAGCAGTTTCGTGGGGACAGGGTCTAGTTCTGGGGCCAACGTCCTGACTTTC. Amino acids: CASSFVGTGSSSGANVLTF.